Sequencing of this T cell receptor (beta chain) was carried out in a study of blood T cell repertoires in COVID-19. Some clones are missing from TCRdb's copy, which holds only in-frame ones; the method was immunoSEQ multiplex PCR. The sample shows about 97,000 clones, 91% of them seen only once. The V and J ends lost 5 bases and 7 bases respectively, with 17 bases between them. Germline CDR1 is SNHLY and CDR2 is FYNNEI. This CDR3 is built from 15 residues. The material sequenced was peripheral blood. The rearrangement links TRBV2 to TRBJ2-2; maybe TRBD2 (6 bases). This TCR came from a man aged 18 to 29 with acute or convalescent COVID-19. This CDR3 is CASSWDFPRDGELFF. CDR3 bases: TGTGCCAGCAGTTGGGACTTCCCGAGGGACGGGGAGCTGTTTTTT.